Following are 24 T cell receptor beta chains from one sample sequenced in a study of cytomegalovirus exposure and HLA in healthy donors. Sequencing used immunoSEQ multiplex PCR; TCRdb keeps in-frame clones, though not all of them. The sample records about 260,000 clones, around 91% being singletons. The specimen was PBMCs. These receptors were taken from a woman under 40 in good health and CMV-seronegative.

V and J are TRBV15 and TRBJ2-7; a weak D match, TRBD1 (5 bases). Trimming left V 3 bases short and J 1 base short, with 22 bases between. CDR1 is LNHNV and CDR2 is YYDKDF in the germline V gene (reference sequence). The CDR3 is 18 residues long. CDR3 region: CATSSDRVGAKGSYEQYF. The CDR3 DNA reads as TGTGCCACCAGCAGCGATAGAGTTGGGGCGAAGGGTTCCTACGAGCAGTACTTC.

The gene calls are TRBV10-2 and TRBJ2-1; the D is unclear. V lost 4 bases, J lost 6 bases, and 4 bases lay in between. CDR3 size: 11 residues. The germline V gene has CDR1 WSHSY and CDR2 SAAADI. CDR3 DNA: TGCGCCAGCAGTGGGATCAATGAGCAGTTCTTC. Its translation: CASSGINEQFF.

This chain uses TRBV27 with TRBJ2-2, with D uncertain. Germline V CDR1 and CDR2: MNHEY, SMNVEV (reference sequence). This CDR3 comprises 13 residues. V was shortened by 3 bases and J by 6 bases, with 8 bases between the two germline ends. This CDR3 reads CASSLAGPGELFF. CDR3 sequence (DNA): TGTGCCAGCAGTTTGGCAGGACCCGGGGAGCTGTTTTTT.

This chain connects TRBV19 to TRBJ2-7, with TRBD1 as a possible D gene (5 bases). Germline V lookup: CDR1 LNHDA, CDR2 SQIVND (reference sequence). V dropped 4 bases and J dropped 1 base, with 8 bases sitting between them. There are 13 residues in the CDR3. The CDR3 region has the DNA TGTGCCAGTAGTAATCAGGGTTCCTACGAGCAGTACTTC. Encoded protein: CASSNQGSYEQYF.

This sequence joins TRBV18 and TRBJ2-7; 9 bases fit TRBD2. This CDR3 has 13 amino acids. Germline CDR1 KGHSH, CDR2 LQKENI. Germline trimming cut 0 bases from V and 7 bases from J; bases unmatched to any gene: 1. CDR3 loop: CASSPPLAGEQYF. CDR3 in DNA: TGTGCCAGCTCACCACCCCTAGCGGGAGAGCAGTACTTC. Together with reference TRBV18 and TRBJ2-7, the CDR3 gives the full variable domain: NAGVMQNPRHLVRRRGQEARLRCSPMKGHSHVYWYRQLPEEGLKFMVYLQKENIIDESGMPKERFSAEFPKEGPSILRIQQVVRGDSAAYFCASSPPLAGEQYFGPGTRLTVT.

The chain couples TRBV25-1 to TRBJ1-4; D possibly corresponds to TRBD1 (5 bases). V lost 6 bases to trimming and J lost 7 bases, with 18 bases between them. The germline gives CDR1 MGHDK, CDR2 SYGVNS. The CDR3 spans 15 residues. The CDR3 region is CASRGDFGRFEKLFF. CDR3 DNA sequence: TGTGCCAGCAGAGGGGACTTCGGGAGATTTGAAAAACTGTTTTTT.

The rearrangement links TRBV5-5 to TRBJ2-7; 7 bases are a match to TRBD1. Germline assignment: CDR1 SGHKS and CDR2 YYEKEE (reference sequence). With V trimmed by 0 bases and J by 2 bases, 2 bases remained unmatched. The CDR3 is made up of 14 amino acids. In DNA form, the CDR3 reads TGTGCCAGCAGCTTGGCTCAGGGGGCCTACGAGCAGTACTTC. It specifies CASSLAQGAYEQYF.

This clone was seen only once. Other DNA sequences in the same sample also yield this CDR3. The genes are TRBV27 and TRBJ1-5; no clear D. The CDR3 loop spans 13 amino acids. Trimming stripped 3 bases from V and 0 bases from J, with 3 bases between. Germline CDR1 MNHEY, CDR2 SMNVEV (reference sequence). CDR3 loop: CASSLDSNQPQHF. The CDR3 DNA is TGTGCCAGCAGTTTGGATAGCAATCAGCCCCAGCATTTT.

DNA for the CDR3: TGTGCCAGCAGCCCCCGGACAGCTGGGGCCAACGTCCTGACTTTC. This codes for CASSPRTAGANVLTF. The rearrangement links TRBV11-1 to TRBJ2-6, with D maybe TRBD1 (6 bases). This CDR3 is 15 amino acids long. Deletions cut 5 bases from V and 2 bases from J, with 10 bases between. Germline V lookup: CDR1 SGHAT, CDR2 FQDESV (reference sequence).

This chain links TRBV28 with TRBJ2-5; 7 bases match TRBD2. The CDR3 is made up of 16 amino acids. Unmatched junction bases numbered 13, after V lost 5 bases and J lost 4 bases. The germline V gene encodes CDR1 MDHEN and CDR2 SYDVKM. The CDR3 region is CASSRTTSVGSETQYF. CDR3 in DNA: TGTGCCAGCAGTCGTACCACTAGCGTGGGTTCAGAGACCCAGTACTTC.

The chain has TRBV5-4 and TRBJ2-5; D is uncertain. This CDR3 has 12 residues. V dropped 0 bases and J dropped 5 bases, with 5 bases sitting between them. Germline assignment: CDR1 SGHNT and CDR2 YYREEE (reference sequence). CDR3 sequence: CASSLVGETQYF. CDR3 sequence (DNA): TGTGCCAGCAGCTTGGTTGGGGAGACCCAGTACTTC.

The chain joins TRBV27 to TRBJ2-7; D assignment may be TRBD1 or TRBD2 (5 bases each). CDR1 and CDR2 from the germline V gene are MNHEY and SMNVEV (reference sequence). Trimming took off 2 bases at V and 1 base at J, with 21 bases between the two ends. This CDR3 has 18 amino acids. The CDR3 sequence is CASSLARGGYVNSYEQYF. The CDR3 DNA follows: TGTGCCAGCAGTTTAGCCCGTGGGGGATACGTGAATTCCTACGAGCAGTACTTC.

The J gene is TRBJ2-7, the V gene TRBV5-1; D is perhaps TRBD1 (6 bases). V gave up 4 bases and J gave up 1 base, with 12 bases separating them. The germline gives CDR1 SGHRS, CDR2 YFSETQ. This CDR3 spans 14 amino acids. CDR3 loop: CASSARGMSYEQYF. The DNA of the CDR3 is TGCGCCAGCAGCGCAAGGGGGATGTCCTACGAGCAGTACTTC. The full variable domain, with the rest looked up from reference TRBV5-1 and TRBJ2-7, is KAGVTQTPRYLIKTRGQQVTLSCSPISGHRSVSWYQQTPGQGLQFLFEYFSETQRNKGNFPGRFSGRQFSNSRSEMNVSTLELGDSALYLCASSARGMSYEQYFGPGTRLTVT.

The genes are TRBV5-6 and TRBJ2-7; 8 nucleotides match TRBD1. The junction had 7 bases not matched to a gene; V was cut back by 4 bases and J by 1 base. Germline CDR1 SGHDT, CDR2 YYEEEE. The CDR3 has 15 amino acids. The CDR3 nucleotides read TGTGCCAGCAGCGGCGACGGGACAGGTTCCTACGAGCAGTACTTC. Protein: CASSGDGTGSYEQYF. Variable domain in full (rest from reference TRBV5-6 and TRBJ2-7): DAGVTQSPTHLIKTRGQQVTLRCSPKSGHDTVSWYQQALGQGPQFIFQYYEEEERQRGNFPDRFSGHQFPNYSSELNVNALLLGDSALYLCASSGDGTGSYEQYFGPGTRLTVT.

The rearrangement links TRBV28 to TRBJ2-1; no clear D. The CDR3 is made up of 12 amino acids. The germline V gene encodes CDR1 MDHEN and CDR2 SYDVKM. V lost 5 bases and J lost 9, with 11 bases in between. Here the CDR3 reads CASSPGWGEQFF. The CDR3 coding sequence is TGTGCCAGCAGTCCTGGCTGGGGTGAGCAGTTCTTC.

This chain uses TRBV19 with TRBJ2-7; D ambiguous. V was shortened by 4 bases and J by 4 bases, with 8 bases between the two germline ends. The CDR3 length is 12 residues. Germline V gene data show CDR1 as LNHDA and CDR2 as SQIVND (reference sequence). This chain's CDR3 is CASSSDNYEQYF. CDR3 bases: TGTGCCAGTAGTAGCGACAATTACGAGCAGTACTTC. Full variable domain (missing parts from reference TRBV19 and TRBJ2-7): DGGITQSPKYLFRKEGQNVTLSCEQNLNHDAMYWYRQDPGQGLRLIYYSQIVNDFQKGDIAEGYSVSREKKESFPLTVTSAQKNPTAFYLCASSSDNYEQYFGPGTRLTVT.

The rearrangement uses TRBV29-1 and TRBJ2-1, with TRBD1 matching over 7 bases. CDR1 and CDR2 (germline): SQVTM, ANQGSEA. The CDR3 covers 15 residues. V shed 7 bases, J shed 9 bases, and the junction held 18 bases outside the gene matches. The CDR3 sequence: CSGSGTGTVFIEQFF. The CDR3 DNA is TGCAGCGGCTCGGGTACCGGGACAGTTTTTATTGAGCAGTTCTTC.

The rearrangement uses TRBV27 and TRBJ1-3, with D maybe TRBD1 (6 bases). This CDR3 spans 13 amino acids. Germline CDR1 and CDR2: MNHEY and SMNVEV (reference sequence). V was pared by 7 bases and J by 1 base, with 8 bases between. For the CDR3, the DNA is TGTGCCAGCACTACAGGGTCTGGAAACACCATATATTTT. Translation gives CASTTGSGNTIYF.

The gene calls are TRBV5-1 and TRBJ2-2; D gene ambiguous. Germline lookup yields CDR1 SGHRS and CDR2 YFSETQ. This CDR3 is 15 amino acids long. With 0 bases removed from V and 2 bases from J, the gap between germline ends came to 8 bases. The CDR3: CASSLAPGNTGELFF. In nucleotides, the CDR3 is TGCGCCAGCAGCTTGGCGCCGGGTAACACCGGGGAGCTGTTTTTT. Supplemented by reference TRBV5-1 and TRBJ2-2, the full variable domain reads KAGVTQTPRYLIKTRGQQVTLSCSPISGHRSVSWYQQTPGQGLQFLFEYFSETQRNKGNFPGRFSGRQFSNSRSEMNVSTLELGDSALYLCASSLAPGNTGELFFGEGSRLTVL.

The chain couples TRBV7-2 to TRBJ2-3, with TRBD2 matching over 7 bases. CDR1 and CDR2 from the germline V gene are SGHTA and FQGNSA. This CDR3 has 16 residues. V lost 3 bases and J lost 6; bases outside the gene matches: 12. Written as DNA, the CDR3 is TGTGCCAGCAGCTTGCCGGCGGGAGTTGGTTTGGATACGCAGTATTTT. It encodes CASSLPAGVGLDTQYF.

This chain connects TRBV28 to TRBJ2-1; 8 bases fit TRBD1. The junction had 6 bases not matched to a gene; V was cut back by 5 bases and J by 3 bases. Germline CDR1 MDHEN, CDR2 SYDVKM. The CDR3 spans 15 residues. CDR3 DNA sequence: TGTGCCAGCAGTAAGTTTACAGGGGGCTACAATGAGCAGTTCTTC. It yields the protein CASSKFTGGYNEQFF. The full variable domain, in which reference TRBV28 and TRBJ2-1 provide the parts outside the CDR3, is DVKVTQSSRYLVKRTGEKVFLECVQDMDHENMFWYRQDPGLGLRLIYFSYDVKMKEKGDIPEGYSVSREKKERFSLILESASTNQTSMYLCASSKFTGGYNEQFFGPGTRLTVL.

The CDR3 DNA sequence: TGTGCCAGCAGCGGCTACACCGGGGAGCTGTTTTTT. Amino acid sequence: CASSGYTGELFF. The gene calls are TRBV7-2 and TRBJ2-2; no definite D call. The V gene lost 5 bases and the J gene lost 3 bases, with 4 bases spanning the gap. The CDR3 covers 12 residues. Germline CDR1 SGHTA, CDR2 FQGNSA.

The chain uses TRBV27 and TRBJ2-3, with a weak D call TRBD2 (5 bases). V was clipped by 2 bases and J by 3 bases, with 12 bases between them. The CDR3 consists of 15 residues. From germline, CDR1 is MNHEY and CDR2 SMNVEV (reference sequence). In nucleotides, the CDR3 is TGTGCCAGCAGTTTAGATGTCCTAGCAACAGATACGCAGTATTTT. Translating it yields CASSLDVLATDTQYF.

The chain is built from TRBV27 and TRBJ2-7; a weak D match, TRBD2 (6 bases). The V end lost 6 bases, the J end lost 2 bases, and 14 bases lay between the germline ends. The CDR3 length is 14 residues. Germline V gene lookup returns CDR1 MNHEY and CDR2 SMNVEV (reference sequence). The CDR3 is CASRTPGLTYEQYF. The CDR3 bases are TGTGCCAGCAGAACTCCGGGACTGACCTACGAGCAGTACTTC.